The rows below give T cell receptor beta chains drawn from one sample of a study of blood T cell repertoires in COVID-19. Produced via immunoSEQ multiplex PCR; TCRdb's table is partial and in-frame only. In the table there are tens of thousands of clones, roughly 80% of which are singletons. Sequences were obtained from peripheral blood. These receptors came from an elderly man with COVID-19, enrolled during active disease. The CDR3 runs from the conserved cysteine through the conserved F or W. D genes are given only for firm matches. Clone size, where shown, is once, few, many, or a class for clones that have expanded.

d_call: TRBD2
j_call: TRBJ2-1
clone_size: NA
v_call: TRBV18
cdr3_aa: CASSPTGGRNEQFF
cdr3_nt: TGTGCCAGCTCACCAACGGGAGGGCGCAATGAGCAGTTCTTC

d_call: NA
j_call: TRBJ1-5
clone_size: NA
v_call: TRBV6-2/TRBV6-3
cdr3_aa: CASSTGRQGNQPQHF
cdr3_nt: TGTGCCAGCAGTACCGGAAGACAGGGCAATCAGCCCCAGCATTTT

d_call: NA
j_call: TRBJ2-2
clone_size: NA
v_call: TRBV7-2
cdr3_aa: CASSLSSGTNTGELFF
cdr3_nt: TGTGCCAGCAGCTTGTCAAGCGGGACAAACACCGGGGAGCTGTTTTTT

d_call: NA
j_call: TRBJ1-2
clone_size: NA
v_call: TRBV9
cdr3_aa: CASSVGRGNYGYTF
cdr3_nt: TGTGCCAGCAGCGTAGGGCGAGGGAACTATGGCTACACCTTC

d_call: TRBD1
j_call: TRBJ2-2
clone_size: NA
v_call: TRBV29-1
cdr3_aa: CSVEGARDRTGELFF
cdr3_nt: TGCAGCGTTGAGGGGGCCAGGGACAGGACCGGGGAGCTGTTTTTT

d_call: TRBD2
j_call: TRBJ2-3
clone_size: NA
v_call: TRBV5-4
cdr3_aa: CASSLVSGGSTDTQYF
cdr3_nt: TGTGCCAGCAGCTTGGTTAGCGGGGGTAGCACAGATACGCAGTATTTT

d_call: TRBD1
j_call: TRBJ1-5
clone_size: NA
v_call: TRBV10-3
cdr3_aa: CAIRPGQDQPQHF
cdr3_nt: TGTGCCATCAGGCCGGGACAGGATCAGCCCCAGCATTTT

d_call: NA
j_call: TRBJ2-2
clone_size: NA
v_call: TRBV28
cdr3_aa: CASSFPLRANTGELFF
cdr3_nt: TGTGCCAGCAGTTTCCCTCTGAGGGCGAACACCGGGGAGCTGTTTTTT

d_call: TRBD1
j_call: TRBJ1-3
clone_size: NA
v_call: TRBV7-9
cdr3_aa: CASSDRGPTGNTIYF
cdr3_nt: TGTGCCAGCAGCGACAGGGGGCCAACTGGAAACACCATATATTTT

d_call: NA
j_call: TRBJ1-4
clone_size: NA
v_call: TRBV2
cdr3_aa: CASSEVEKLFF
cdr3_nt: TGTGCCAGCAGTGAAGTAGAAAAACTGTTTTTT

d_call: NA
j_call: TRBJ1-5
clone_size: NA
v_call: TRBV10-3
cdr3_aa: CAAKDSSNQPQHF
cdr3_nt: TGTGCCGCGAAGGACAGTAGCAATCAGCCCCAGCATTTT

d_call: TRBD1
j_call: TRBJ1-2
clone_size: NA
v_call: TRBV4-3
cdr3_aa: CASSQEIRDRIYGYTF
cdr3_nt: TGCGCCAGCAGCCAAGAGATTAGGGACAGGATATATGGCTACACCTTC

d_call: NA
j_call: TRBJ1-2
clone_size: NA
v_call: TRBV7-2
cdr3_aa: CASSERQDSYGYTF
cdr3_nt: TGTGCCAGCAGCGAAAGACAGGATAGCTATGGCTACACCTTC

d_call: TRBD1
j_call: TRBJ2-1
clone_size: NA
v_call: TRBV19
cdr3_aa: CASSQGTGSGFGQFF
cdr3_nt: TGTGCCAGTAGTCAGGGGACAGGGAGTGGGTTCGGGCAGTTCTTC

d_call: NA
j_call: TRBJ1-1
clone_size: NA
v_call: TRBV5-6
cdr3_aa: CASTSTGSNTEAFF
cdr3_nt: TGTGCCAGCACTTCAACGGGGTCGAACACTGAAGCTTTCTTT

d_call: TRBD2
j_call: TRBJ2-2
clone_size: NA
v_call: TRBV4-2
cdr3_aa: CASSQDRLAAGELFF
cdr3_nt: TGTGCCAGCAGCCAGGACCGACTAGCAGCCGGGGAGCTGTTTTTT

d_call: NA
j_call: TRBJ1-5
clone_size: NA
v_call: TRBV15
cdr3_aa: CATSLGQGWGSGQPQHF
cdr3_nt: TGTGCCACCAGTCTGGGGCAGGGTTGGGGCTCGGGTCAGCCCCAGCATTTT

d_call: TRBD2
j_call: TRBJ2-1
clone_size: once
v_call: TRBV2
cdr3_aa: CASSELAGVNEQFF
cdr3_nt: TGTGCCAGCAGTGAACTAGCGGGAGTCAATGAGCAGTTCTTC

d_call: NA
j_call: TRBJ2-1
clone_size: NA
v_call: TRBV11-2
cdr3_aa: CASSLGPFGRENSYNEQFF
cdr3_nt: TGTGCCAGCAGCTTAGGCCCCTTTGGACGGGAGAACTCCTACAATGAGCAGTTCTTC

d_call: TRBD2
j_call: TRBJ2-7
clone_size: NA
v_call: TRBV6-1
cdr3_aa: CASSEGASGTYEQYF
cdr3_nt: TGTGCCAGCAGTGAAGGGGCTAGCGGAACCTACGAGCAGTACTTC

d_call: TRBD1
j_call: TRBJ2-7
clone_size: NA
v_call: TRBV5-1
cdr3_aa: CASSLTGGSEQYF
cdr3_nt: TGCGCCAGCAGCTTGACAGGGGGCTCCGAGCAGTACTTC

d_call: NA
j_call: TRBJ2-7
clone_size: NA
v_call: TRBV7-8
cdr3_aa: CASSYGGYEQYF
cdr3_nt: TGTGCCAGCAGCTACGGAGGCTACGAGCAGTACTTC

d_call: NA
j_call: TRBJ2-6
clone_size: NA
v_call: TRBV7-8
cdr3_aa: CAGRRTGANVLTF
cdr3_nt: TGTGCCGGGAGAAGGACTGGGGCCAACGTCCTGACTTTC

d_call: TRBD1
j_call: TRBJ1-5
clone_size: NA
v_call: TRBV29-1
cdr3_aa: CSVEAAGTGYQPQHF
cdr3_nt: TGCAGCGTTGAAGCCGCAGGGACAGGCTATCAGCCCCAGCATTTT

d_call: TRBD2
j_call: TRBJ2-2
clone_size: NA
v_call: TRBV5-4
cdr3_aa: CASGLAGGRSTGELFF
cdr3_nt: TGTGCCAGCGGTCTAGCGGGAGGTAGGAGCACCGGGGAGCTGTTTTTT

d_call: TRBD1
j_call: TRBJ1-2
clone_size: once
v_call: TRBV27
cdr3_aa: CASSSTGDSGYTF
cdr3_nt: TGTGCCAGCAGTTCTACAGGGGACTCTGGCTACACCTTC

d_call: NA
j_call: TRBJ1-3
clone_size: NA
v_call: TRBV19
cdr3_aa: CASSISYGVDTIYF
cdr3_nt: TGTGCCAGTAGTATAAGCTACGGGGTAGACACCATATATTTT

d_call: TRBD2
j_call: TRBJ2-1
clone_size: NA
v_call: TRBV7-3
cdr3_aa: CASSLGLAGYNEQFF
cdr3_nt: TGTGCCAGCAGCTTAGGACTAGCGGGGTACAATGAGCAGTTCTTC

d_call: TRBD1
j_call: TRBJ2-1
clone_size: NA
v_call: TRBV7-2
cdr3_aa: CASSRYGTGGYEQFF
cdr3_nt: TGTGCCAGCAGCCGTTATGGGACAGGGGGTTATGAGCAGTTCTTC

d_call: NA
j_call: TRBJ1-2
clone_size: NA
v_call: TRBV14
cdr3_aa: CASSRNAGASPYGYTF
cdr3_nt: TGTGCCAGCAGCCGAAACGCGGGGGCGTCACCCTATGGCTACACCTTC

d_call: TRBD2
j_call: TRBJ2-5
clone_size: NA
v_call: TRBV9
cdr3_aa: CASSVAGGETQYF
cdr3_nt: TGTGCCAGCAGCGTAGCGGGAGGAGAGACCCAGTACTTC

d_call: NA
j_call: TRBJ1-2
clone_size: NA
v_call: TRBV6-2/TRBV6-3
cdr3_aa: CASSYPEGDYGYTF
cdr3_nt: TGTGCCAGCAGTTACCCCGAGGGCGACTATGGCTACACCTTC

d_call: NA
j_call: TRBJ1-1
clone_size: NA
v_call: TRBV27
cdr3_aa: CASSRTAGIHEAFF
cdr3_nt: TGTGCCAGCAGTAGAACCGCGGGCATTCATGAAGCTTTCTTT

d_call: NA
j_call: TRBJ1-2
clone_size: NA
v_call: TRBV6-5
cdr3_aa: CASSYSPFSGNGYTF
cdr3_nt: TGTGCCAGCAGTTACTCGCCATTTTCAGGGAATGGCTACACCTTC

d_call: NA
j_call: TRBJ1-3
clone_size: NA
v_call: TRBV30
cdr3_aa: CAWMSSGEWISGNTIYF
cdr3_nt: TGTGCCTGGATGAGTTCAGGGGAATGGATCTCTGGAAACACCATATATTTT

d_call: NA
j_call: TRBJ1-1
clone_size: NA
v_call: TRBV7-9
cdr3_aa: CASSRSGDTEAFF
cdr3_nt: TGTGCCAGCAGCCGTAGCGGGGACACTGAAGCTTTCTTT

d_call: NA
j_call: TRBJ1-1
clone_size: NA
v_call: TRBV11-2
cdr3_aa: CASSLGGGGVRFF
cdr3_nt: TGTGCCAGCAGCTTAGGAGGGGGGGGCGTAAGGTTCTTT

d_call: NA
j_call: TRBJ1-2
clone_size: NA
v_call: TRBV12-3/TRBV12-4
cdr3_aa: CASSPGGPYGYTF
cdr3_nt: TGTGCCAGCAGTCCCGGGGGACCCTATGGCTACACCTTC

d_call: NA
j_call: TRBJ1-4
clone_size: NA
v_call: TRBV5-5
cdr3_aa: CASSLTVADEKLFF
cdr3_nt: TGTGCCAGCAGTTTAACAGTGGCTGATGAAAAACTGTTTTTT

d_call: NA
j_call: TRBJ1-2
clone_size: NA
v_call: TRBV5-8
cdr3_aa: CASSLTGFNYGYTF
cdr3_nt: TGTGCCAGCAGCCTAACAGGGTTTAACTATGGCTACACCTTC

d_call: TRBD2
j_call: TRBJ2-1
clone_size: NA
v_call: TRBV29-1
cdr3_aa: CSVEVGTNIYNEQFF
cdr3_nt: TGCAGCGTTGAGGTTGGGACTAATATCTACAATGAGCAGTTCTTC

d_call: TRBD1
j_call: TRBJ1-1
clone_size: NA
v_call: TRBV5-5
cdr3_aa: CASSTGTGNTEAFF
cdr3_nt: TGTGCCAGCAGCACCGGGACAGGGAACACTGAAGCTTTCTTT

d_call: NA
j_call: TRBJ1-2
clone_size: NA
v_call: TRBV6-4
cdr3_aa: CASSPTAVTYGYTF
cdr3_nt: TGTGCCAGCAGCCCAACAGCGGTAACCTATGGCTACACCTTC

d_call: TRBD2
j_call: TRBJ2-2
clone_size: NA
v_call: TRBV27
cdr3_aa: CASSRATGLLAGDVLGGELFF
cdr3_nt: TGTGCCAGCAGCCGCGCCACAGGGTTACTAGCGGGAGATGTGTTGGGCGGGGAGCTGTTTTTT

d_call: TRBD1
j_call: TRBJ1-1
clone_size: NA
v_call: TRBV5-1
cdr3_aa: CASSPRGTGGDGTEAFF
cdr3_nt: TGCGCCAGCAGCCCCAGAGGGACAGGGGGAGATGGGACTGAAGCTTTCTTT

d_call: TRBD1
j_call: TRBJ1-2
clone_size: NA
v_call: TRBV5-5
cdr3_aa: CASSGIQGAGSNYGYTF
cdr3_nt: TGTGCCAGCAGCGGTATACAGGGGGCAGGATCTAACTATGGCTACACCTTC

d_call: NA
j_call: TRBJ2-5
clone_size: NA
v_call: TRBV28
cdr3_aa: CASSFLQETQYF
cdr3_nt: TGTGCCAGCAGTTTTCTCCAAGAGACCCAGTACTTC

d_call: NA
j_call: TRBJ2-7
clone_size: NA
v_call: TRBV12-3/TRBV12-4
cdr3_aa: CASRLTTYEQYF
cdr3_nt: TGTGCCAGCCGACTCACTACCTACGAGCAGTACTTC

d_call: NA
j_call: TRBJ2-4
clone_size: few
v_call: TRBV7-9
cdr3_aa: CASSLTPNRAKNIQYF
cdr3_nt: TGTGCCAGCAGCTTAACTCCTAACAGGGCCAAAAACATTCAGTACTTC

d_call: NA
j_call: TRBJ2-1
clone_size: NA
v_call: TRBV19
cdr3_aa: CASGANNEQFF
cdr3_nt: TGTGCCTCAGGGGCGAACAATGAGCAGTTCTTC

d_call: TRBD2
j_call: TRBJ2-1
clone_size: once
v_call: TRBV2
cdr3_aa: CASSEGLEYYNEQFF
cdr3_nt: TGTGCCAGCAGTGAGGGACTAGAGTACTACAATGAGCAGTTCTTC

d_call: NA
j_call: TRBJ1-2
clone_size: NA
v_call: TRBV23-1
cdr3_aa: CASSQEQEFNYGYTF
cdr3_nt: TGCGCCAGCAGTCAAGAACAGGAGTTTAACTATGGCTACACCTTC

d_call: TRBD1
j_call: TRBJ1-1
clone_size: NA
v_call: TRBV28
cdr3_aa: CASSRPTGEDTEAFF
cdr3_nt: TGTGCCAGCAGTCGTCCCACAGGGGAGGACACTGAAGCTTTCTTT

d_call: TRBD1
j_call: TRBJ2-2
clone_size: NA
v_call: TRBV5-8
cdr3_aa: CASSLDRGYTGELFF
cdr3_nt: TGTGCCAGCAGCTTGGACAGGGGGTATACCGGGGAGCTGTTTTTT

d_call: TRBD1
j_call: TRBJ2-1
clone_size: NA
v_call: TRBV19
cdr3_aa: CASSIAGTGISEQFF
cdr3_nt: TGTGCCAGTAGTATAGCTGGGACAGGGATTAGTGAGCAGTTCTTC